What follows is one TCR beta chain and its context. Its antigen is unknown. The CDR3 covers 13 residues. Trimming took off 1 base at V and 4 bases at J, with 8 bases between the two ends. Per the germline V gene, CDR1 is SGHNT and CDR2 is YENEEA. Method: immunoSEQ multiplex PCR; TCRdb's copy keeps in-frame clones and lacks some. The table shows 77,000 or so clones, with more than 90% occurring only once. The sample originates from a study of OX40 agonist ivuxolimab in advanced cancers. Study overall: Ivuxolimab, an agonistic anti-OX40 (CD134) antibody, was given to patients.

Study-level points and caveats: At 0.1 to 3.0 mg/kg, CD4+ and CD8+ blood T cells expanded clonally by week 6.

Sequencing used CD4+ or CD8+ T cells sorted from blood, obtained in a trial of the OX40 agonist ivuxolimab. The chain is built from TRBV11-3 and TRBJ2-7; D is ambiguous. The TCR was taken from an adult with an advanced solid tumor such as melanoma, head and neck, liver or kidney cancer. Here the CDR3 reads CASSLATSYEQYF. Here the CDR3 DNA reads TGTGCCAGCAGCTTAGCCACGAGTTACGAGCAGTACTTC.